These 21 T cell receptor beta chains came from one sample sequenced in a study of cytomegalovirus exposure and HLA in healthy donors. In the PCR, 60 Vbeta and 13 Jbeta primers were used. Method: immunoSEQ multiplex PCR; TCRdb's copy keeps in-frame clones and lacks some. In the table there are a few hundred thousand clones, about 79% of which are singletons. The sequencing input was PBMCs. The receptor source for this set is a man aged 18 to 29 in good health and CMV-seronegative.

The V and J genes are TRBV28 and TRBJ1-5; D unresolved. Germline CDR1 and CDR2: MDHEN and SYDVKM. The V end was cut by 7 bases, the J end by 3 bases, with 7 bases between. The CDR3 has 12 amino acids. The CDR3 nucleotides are TGTGCCAGCACCGGTCTCAATCAGCCCCAGCATTTT. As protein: CASTGLNQPQHF.

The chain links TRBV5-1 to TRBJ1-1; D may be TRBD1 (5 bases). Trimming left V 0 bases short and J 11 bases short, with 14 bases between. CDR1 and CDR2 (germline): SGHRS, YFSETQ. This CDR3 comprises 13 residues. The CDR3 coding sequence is TGCGCCAGCAGCTTGGAAAGGGGTCCCGTGGCTTTCTTT. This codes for CASSLERGPVAFF. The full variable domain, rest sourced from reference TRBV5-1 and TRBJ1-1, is KAGVTQTPRYLIKTRGQQVTLSCSPISGHRSVSWYQQTPGQGLQFLFEYFSETQRNKGNFPGRFSGRQFSNSRSEMNVSTLELGDSALYLCASSLERGPVAFFGQGTRLTVV.

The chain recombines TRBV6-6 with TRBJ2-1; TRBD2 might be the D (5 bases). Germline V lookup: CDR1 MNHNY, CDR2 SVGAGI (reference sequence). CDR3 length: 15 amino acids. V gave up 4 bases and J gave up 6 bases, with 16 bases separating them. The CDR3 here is CASSSRSPGGNEQFF. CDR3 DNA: TGTGCCAGCAGTTCCCGGTCCCCAGGAGGCAATGAGCAGTTCTTC.

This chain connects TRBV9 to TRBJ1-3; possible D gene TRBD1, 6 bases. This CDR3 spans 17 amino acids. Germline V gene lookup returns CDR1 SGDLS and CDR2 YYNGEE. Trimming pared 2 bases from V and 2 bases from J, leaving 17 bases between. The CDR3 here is CASSVETGHRAGNTIYF. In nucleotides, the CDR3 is TGTGCCAGCAGCGTCGAAACGGGCCACAGGGCTGGAAACACCATATATTTT.

CDR3 in amino acids: CAWSARWDRSSSGEKLFF. CDR3 nucleotides: TGTGCCTGGAGCGCTCGGTGGGACAGGTCCTCCTCGGGGGAAAAACTGTTTTTT. This chain connects TRBV30 to TRBJ1-4, with 8 bases matching TRBD1. Germline V lookup: CDR1 GTSNPN, CDR2 SVGIG (reference sequence). The trim removed 3 bases at V and 8 bases at J, leaving 20 bases unmatched. This CDR3 has 18 amino acids.

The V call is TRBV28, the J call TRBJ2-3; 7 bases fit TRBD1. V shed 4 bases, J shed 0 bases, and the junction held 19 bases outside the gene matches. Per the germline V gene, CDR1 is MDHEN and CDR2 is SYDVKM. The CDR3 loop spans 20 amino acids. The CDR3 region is CASSSLSPGQSTLSTDTQYF. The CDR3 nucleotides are TGTGCCAGCAGTTCTTTATCACCGGGACAGTCGACCCTTAGCACAGATACGCAGTATTTT.

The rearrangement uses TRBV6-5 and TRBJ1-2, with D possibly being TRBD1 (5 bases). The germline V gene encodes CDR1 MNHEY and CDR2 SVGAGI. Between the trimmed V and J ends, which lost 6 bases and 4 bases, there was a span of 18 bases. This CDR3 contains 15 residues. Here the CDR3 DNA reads TGTGCCAGCAGCCAAGGCTTAGGGGAAGGCTATGGCTACACCTTC. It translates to CASSQGLGEGYGYTF.

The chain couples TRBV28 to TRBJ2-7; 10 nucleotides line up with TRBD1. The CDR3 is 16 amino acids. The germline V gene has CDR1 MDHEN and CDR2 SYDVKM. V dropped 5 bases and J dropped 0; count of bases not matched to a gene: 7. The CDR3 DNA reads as TGTGCCAGCAGTGCCTCGGGACAGGGGATCTCCTACGAGCAGTACTTC. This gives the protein CASSASGQGISYEQYF. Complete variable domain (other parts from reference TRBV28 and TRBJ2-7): DVKVTQSSRYLVKRTGEKVFLECVQDMDHENMFWYRQDPGLGLRLIYFSYDVKMKEKGDIPEGYSVSREKKERFSLILESASTNQTSMYLCASSASGQGISYEQYFGPGTRLTVT.

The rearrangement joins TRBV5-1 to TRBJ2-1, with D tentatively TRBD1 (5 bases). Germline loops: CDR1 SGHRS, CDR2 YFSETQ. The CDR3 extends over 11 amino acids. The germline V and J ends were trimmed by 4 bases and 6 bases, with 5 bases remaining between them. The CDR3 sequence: CASSRGNEQFF. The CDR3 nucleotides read TGCGCCAGCAGCAGGGGCAATGAGCAGTTCTTC.

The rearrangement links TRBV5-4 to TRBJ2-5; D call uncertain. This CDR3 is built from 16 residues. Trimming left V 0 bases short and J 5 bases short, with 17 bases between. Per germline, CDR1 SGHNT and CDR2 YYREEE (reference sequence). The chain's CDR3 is CASSLVRQNKPETQYF. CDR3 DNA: TGTGCCAGCAGCTTGGTACGCCAGAACAAACCCGAGACCCAGTACTTC. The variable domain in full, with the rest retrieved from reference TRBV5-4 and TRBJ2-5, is ETGVTQSPTHLIKTRGQQVTLRCSSQSGHNTVSWYQQALGQGPQFIFQYYREEENGRGNFPPRFSGLQFPNYSSELNVNALELDDSALYLCASSLVRQNKPETQYFGPGTRLLVL.

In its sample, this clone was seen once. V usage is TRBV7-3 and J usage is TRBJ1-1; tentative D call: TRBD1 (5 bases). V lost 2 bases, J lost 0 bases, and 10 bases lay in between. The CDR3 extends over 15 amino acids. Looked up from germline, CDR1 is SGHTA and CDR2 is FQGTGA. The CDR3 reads CASSLEAGLNTEAFF. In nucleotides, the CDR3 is TGTGCCAGCAGCTTAGAAGCAGGGCTGAACACTGAAGCTTTCTTT.

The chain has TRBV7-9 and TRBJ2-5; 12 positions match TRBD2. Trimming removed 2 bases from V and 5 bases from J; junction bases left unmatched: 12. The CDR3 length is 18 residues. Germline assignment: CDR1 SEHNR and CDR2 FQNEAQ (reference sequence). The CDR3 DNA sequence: TGTGCCAGCAGCTTATTCGAGCCTAGCGGGGGGGCTACTGAGACCCAGTACTTC. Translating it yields CASSLFEPSGGATETQYF.

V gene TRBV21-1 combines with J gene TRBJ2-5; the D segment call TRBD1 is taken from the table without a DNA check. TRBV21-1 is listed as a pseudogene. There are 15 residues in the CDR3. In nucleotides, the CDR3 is TGTGCCAGCAGCAAGCCTCCTCCGGGACAGGGGAGTGAGTACTTC. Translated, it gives CASSKPPPGQGSEYF.

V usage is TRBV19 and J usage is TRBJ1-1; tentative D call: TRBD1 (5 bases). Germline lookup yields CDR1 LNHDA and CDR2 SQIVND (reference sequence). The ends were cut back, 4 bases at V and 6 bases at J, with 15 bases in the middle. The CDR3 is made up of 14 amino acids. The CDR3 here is CASSTQFGGAEAFF. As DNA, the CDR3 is TGTGCCAGTAGTACACAGTTCGGGGGGGCTGAAGCTTTCTTT.

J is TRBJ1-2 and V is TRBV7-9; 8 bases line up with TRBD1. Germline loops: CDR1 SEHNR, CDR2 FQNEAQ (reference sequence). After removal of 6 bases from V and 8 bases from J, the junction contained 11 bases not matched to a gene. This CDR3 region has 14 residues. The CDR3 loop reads CASSSAQGAVGYTF. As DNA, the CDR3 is TGTGCCAGCAGTTCGGCTCAGGGGGCGGTGGGCTACACCTTC.

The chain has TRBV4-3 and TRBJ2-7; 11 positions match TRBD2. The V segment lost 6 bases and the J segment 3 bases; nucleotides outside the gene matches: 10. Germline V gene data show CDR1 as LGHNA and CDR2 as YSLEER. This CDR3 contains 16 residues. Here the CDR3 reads CASRRSLGLAVYEQYF. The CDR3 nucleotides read TGCGCCAGCAGACGCTCGTTGGGACTAGCGGTCTACGAGCAGTACTTC.

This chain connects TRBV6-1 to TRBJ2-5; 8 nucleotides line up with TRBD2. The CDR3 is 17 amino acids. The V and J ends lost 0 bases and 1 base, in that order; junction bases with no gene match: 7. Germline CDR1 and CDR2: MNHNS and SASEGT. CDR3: CASSEALRGGTQETQYF. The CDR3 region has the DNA TGTGCCAGCAGTGAAGCGCTTCGCGGGGGGACCCAAGAGACCCAGTACTTC.

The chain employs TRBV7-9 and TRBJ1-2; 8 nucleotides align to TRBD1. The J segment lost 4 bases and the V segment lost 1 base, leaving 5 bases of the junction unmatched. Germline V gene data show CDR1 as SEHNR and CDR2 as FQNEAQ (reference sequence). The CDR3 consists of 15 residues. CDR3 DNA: TGTGCCAGCAGCTTAGAACAGGGGGGATCCTATGGCTACACCTTC. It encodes CASSLEQGGSYGYTF.

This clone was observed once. CDR3 in amino acids: CASSSEQGPGAFF. The DNA for the CDR3 is TGTGCCAGCAGTTCGGAACAGGGGCCGGGGGCTTTCTTT. This chain uses TRBV28 with TRBJ1-1, with 7 positions matching TRBD1. CDR1 and CDR2 from the germline V gene are MDHEN and SYDVKM. The CDR3 loop spans 13 amino acids. The junction had 10 bases not matched to a gene; V was cut back by 4 bases and J by 11 bases.

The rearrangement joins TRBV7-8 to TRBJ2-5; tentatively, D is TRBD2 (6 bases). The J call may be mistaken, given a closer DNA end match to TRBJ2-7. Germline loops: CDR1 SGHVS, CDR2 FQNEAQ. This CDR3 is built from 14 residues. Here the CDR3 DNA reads TGTGCCAGCAGCTCCCCGGGACTCAACTACGAGCAGTACTTC. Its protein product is CASSSPGLNYEQYF.

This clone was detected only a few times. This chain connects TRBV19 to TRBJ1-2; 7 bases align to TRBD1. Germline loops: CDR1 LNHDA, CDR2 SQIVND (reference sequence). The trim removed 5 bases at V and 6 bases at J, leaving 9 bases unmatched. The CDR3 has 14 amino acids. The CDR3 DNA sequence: TGTGCCAGTAGTGCCAGGACAGGCCAAGATGGCTACACCTTC. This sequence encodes CASSARTGQDGYTF.